This TCR beta chain comes out of a study of blood T cells in healthy people across ages. Broader study findings: Changes seen in expanded clonotypes were possibly confounded by donor CMV status left unknown. Naive T cell percentage showed a strong correlation with TCR beta diversity.

PCR was performed a second time for about 7 to 11 cycles using a sample-barcoded 5' primer and a J-beta primer mix. From the 5' RACE reads, TCRdb called clonotypes with MiXCR, one entry per CDR3 protein. Of about 1 million distinct CDR3 sequences listed, around 43% were seen once; the top ten hold under 20%. In its sample, this clonotype was seen many times. Its antigen is as yet unknown. Germline V gene data show CDR1 as DFQATT and CDR2 as SNEGSKA (reference sequence). The CDR3 extends over 13 amino acids. V dropped 3 bases and J dropped 4 bases, with 12 bases sitting between them. The chain couples TRBV20-1 to TRBJ2-5; D possibly corresponds to TRBD1 (5 bases). Sequences were obtained from blood. The TCR was taken from a woman aged 60-70 years in good health. The CDR3 loop reads CSARSPRVETQYF. The DNA of the CDR3 is TGCAGTGCTAGGTCGCCCAGGGTAGAGACCCAGTACTTC.